Following are 13 T cell receptor beta chains from one sample sequenced in a study of CD8 T cells in Susac syndrome. A quantity of about 0.45 to 1 ug RNA underwent reverse transcription using random hexamers. TCRdb reprocessed the immunoSEQ multiplex PCR reads with MiXCR, giving one entry per CDR3 protein. The sample includes approximately 87,000 distinct CDR3 sequences, about 95% of them seen just once. Sequenced: CD8+ T cells from PBMCs. These TCRs come from a human donor with Susac syndrome.

The chain carries TRBV29-1 and TRBJ2-7; D is unresolved. The germline CDR1 and CDR2 sequences are SQVTM and ANQGSEA. Trimming cost V 4 bases and J 2 bases, with 12 bases left between them. The CDR3 extends over 13 amino acids. As DNA, the CDR3 is TGCAGCGTTGCGGGCGCCTCGACCTACGAGCAGTACTTC. Its translation: CSVAGASTYEQYF.

J is TRBJ2-7 and V is TRBV9; 13 bases map to TRBD2. Germline V gives CDR1 SGDLS, CDR2 YYNGEE. With V trimmed by 4 bases and J by 3 bases, 4 bases remained unmatched. The CDR3 consists of 15 residues. CDR3 sequence: CASSPGTSGNYEQYF. As DNA, the CDR3 is TGTGCCAGCAGCCCAGGGACTAGCGGGAACTACGAGCAGTACTTC.

The chain combines TRBV6-1 with TRBJ2-7; TRBD2 matches 9 bases. The V gene's germline CDR1 is MNHNS and CDR2 SASEGT. Trimming cost V 0 bases and J 0 bases; bases outside gene matches: 0. The length of the CDR3 is 15 residues. CDR3 region: CASSEASGGSYEQYV. The CDR3 coding sequence is TGTGCCAGCAGTGAAGCTAGCGGGGGCTCCTACGAGCAGTACGTC.

The chain links TRBV25-1 to TRBJ1-1, with D perhaps TRBD1 (5 bases). Trimming pared 1 base from V and 4 bases from J, leaving 7 bases between. The CDR3 is 13 residues long. Germline V CDR1 and CDR2: MGHDK, SYGVNS. The CDR3 nucleotides are TGTGCCAGCAGTGAATGGGGGGGCACTGAAGCTTTCTTT. Translated: CASSEWGGTEAFF.

The J gene is TRBJ2-2, the V gene TRBV7-9; 11 nucleotides align to TRBD2. CDR3 size: 15 residues. Germline V gene sequence: CDR1 SEHNR, CDR2 FQNEAQ (reference sequence). The trim removed 5 bases at V and 7 bases at J, leaving 6 bases unmatched. This chain's CDR3 is CASSATSGSGGELFF. The CDR3 region has the DNA TGTGCCAGCAGCGCAACTAGCGGGAGCGGCGGGGAGCTGTTTTTT.

The V call is TRBV16, the J call TRBJ2-7; D perhaps matches TRBD1 (5 bases). Germline CDR1 is KGHSY and CDR2 is FQNENV. V was pared by 5 bases and J by 5 bases, with 13 bases between. The CDR3 sequence is 13 residues long. CDR3 nucleotides: TGTGCCAGCAGCATATCTCTCAGGGACGAGCAGTACGTC. Protein product: CASSISLRDEQYV.

The V and J genes are TRBV5-1 and TRBJ1-2, with TRBD1 as a possible D gene (5 bases). V lost 1 base and J 6 bases, leaving 16 bases between the germline ends. The CDR3 spans 15 residues. Germline V gene lookup returns CDR1 SGHRS and CDR2 YFSETQ. The CDR3: CASSLWVLGLDGYTF. CDR3 coding DNA: TGCGCCAGCAGCTTGTGGGTGTTGGGGCTTGATGGCTACACCTTC.

The genes are TRBV25-1 and TRBJ2-7; D is perhaps TRBD2 (6 bases). Germline V gene data show CDR1 as MGHDK and CDR2 as SYGVNS. Trimming took 1 base from V and 1 from J, leaving 11 bases between them. The length of the CDR3 is 15 residues. This CDR3 reads CASSESGGGSYEQYF. In DNA form, the CDR3 reads TGTGCCAGCAGTGAATCAGGCGGAGGGTCCTACGAGCAGTACTTC.

The rearrangement joins TRBV30 to TRBJ2-7; tentative D call: TRBD1 (5 bases). V was clipped by 2 bases and J by 7 bases, with 9 bases between them. The germline gives CDR1 GTSNPN, CDR2 SVGIG (reference sequence). This CDR3 region has 11 residues. The CDR3 DNA reads TGTGCCTGGAGTACGTCAGGGGAGCAGTACTTC. The encoded protein is CAWSTSGEQYF.

This clonotype was counted between two and nine times. The J gene is TRBJ2-7, the V gene TRBV12-3 or TRBV12-4; D not resolved. This CDR3 is built from 12 residues. V shed 1 base and J shed 4 bases, with 5 bases lying between them. The CDR3 DNA reads as TGTGCCAGCAGTTTAGGTCTGTACGAGCAGTACTTC. As protein: CASSLGLYEQYF.

The V and J genes are TRBV7-2 and TRBJ2-5, with D hard to call. V was pared by 3 bases and J by 2 bases, with 13 bases between. CDR3 length: 15 amino acids. The germline V gene has CDR1 SGHTA and CDR2 FQGNSA. The CDR3 spells CASSFLSELQETQYF. In DNA, the CDR3 is TGTGCCAGCAGCTTTCTAAGCGAGCTTCAAGAGACCCAGTACTTC.

The V and J genes are TRBV29-1 and TRBJ1-1; tentative D call: TRBD1 (6 bases). Germline V gene lookup returns CDR1 SQVTM and CDR2 ANQGSEA. V lost 3 bases to trimming and J lost 7 bases, with 21 bases between them. The CDR3 is made up of 15 amino acids. CDR3 loop: CSVEGTQARPGEAFF. The CDR3 DNA reads as TGCAGCGTTGAGGGGACACAGGCGCGGCCTGGTGAAGCTTTCTTT.

The chain links TRBV20-1 to TRBJ1-5, with a weak D call TRBD1 (5 bases). The germline CDR1 and CDR2 sequences are DFQATT and SNEGSKA (reference sequence). V gave up 6 bases and J gave up 10 bases, with 25 bases separating them. This CDR3 region has 15 residues. The CDR3 loop is CSATDGGKPVYPQHF. CDR3 sequence (DNA): TGCAGTGCAACCGACGGGGGGAAGCCCGTATATCCCCAGCATTTT.